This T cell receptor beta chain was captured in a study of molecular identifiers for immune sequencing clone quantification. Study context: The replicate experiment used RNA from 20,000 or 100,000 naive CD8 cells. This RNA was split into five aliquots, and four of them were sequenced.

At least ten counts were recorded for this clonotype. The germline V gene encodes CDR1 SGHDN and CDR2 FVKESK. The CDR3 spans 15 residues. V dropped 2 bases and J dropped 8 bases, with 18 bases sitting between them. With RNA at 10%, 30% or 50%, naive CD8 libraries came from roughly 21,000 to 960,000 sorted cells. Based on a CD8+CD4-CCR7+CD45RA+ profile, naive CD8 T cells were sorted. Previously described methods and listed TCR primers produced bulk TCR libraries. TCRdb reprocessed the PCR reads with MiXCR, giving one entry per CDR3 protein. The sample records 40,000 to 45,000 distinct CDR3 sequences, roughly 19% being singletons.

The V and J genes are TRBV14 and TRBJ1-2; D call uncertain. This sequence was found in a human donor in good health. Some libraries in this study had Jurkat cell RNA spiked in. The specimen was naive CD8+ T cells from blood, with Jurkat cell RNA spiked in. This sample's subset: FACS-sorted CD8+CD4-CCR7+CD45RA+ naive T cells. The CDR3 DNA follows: TGTGCCAGCAGCCAAAGCGGAGGGCCCACTTTGGGCTACACCTTC. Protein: CASSQSGGPTLGYTF.